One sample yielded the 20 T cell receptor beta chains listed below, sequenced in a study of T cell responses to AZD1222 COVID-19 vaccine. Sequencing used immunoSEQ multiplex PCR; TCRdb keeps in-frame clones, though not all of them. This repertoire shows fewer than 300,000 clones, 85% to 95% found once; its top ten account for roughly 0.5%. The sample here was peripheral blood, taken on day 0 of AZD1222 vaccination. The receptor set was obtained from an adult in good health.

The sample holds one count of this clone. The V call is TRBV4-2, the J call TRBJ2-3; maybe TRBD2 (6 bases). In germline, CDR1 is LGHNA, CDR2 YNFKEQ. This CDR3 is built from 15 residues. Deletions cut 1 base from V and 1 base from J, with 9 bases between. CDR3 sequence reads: CASSQGGTRTDTQYF. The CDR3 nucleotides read TGTGCCAGCAGCCAAGGGGGGACTCGCACAGATACGCAGTATTTT.

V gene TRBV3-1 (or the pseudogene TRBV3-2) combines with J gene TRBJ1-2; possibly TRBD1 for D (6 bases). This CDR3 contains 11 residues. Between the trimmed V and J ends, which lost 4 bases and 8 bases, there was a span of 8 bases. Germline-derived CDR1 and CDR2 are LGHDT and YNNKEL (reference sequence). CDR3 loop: CASSRQGGYTF. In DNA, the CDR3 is TGTGCCAGCAGCCGGCAGGGGGGCTACACCTTC.

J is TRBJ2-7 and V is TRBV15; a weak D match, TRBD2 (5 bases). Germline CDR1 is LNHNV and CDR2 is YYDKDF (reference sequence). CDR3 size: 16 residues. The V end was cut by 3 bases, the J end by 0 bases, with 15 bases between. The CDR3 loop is CATSRGSTGSSYEQYF. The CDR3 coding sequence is TGTGCCACCAGCAGGGGATCCACGGGGAGCTCCTACGAGCAGTACTTC.

The CDR3 reads CASSSDGTSRYEQYF. For the CDR3, the DNA is TGCGCCAGCAGCTCGGACGGGACTAGTCGGTACGAGCAGTACTTC. The chain uses TRBV5-1 and TRBJ2-7; 8 nucleotides align to TRBD2. This CDR3 has 15 amino acids. Germline CDR1 and CDR2: SGHRS and YFSETQ. The J segment lost 4 bases and the V segment lost 3 bases, leaving 9 bases of the junction unmatched. Looking up the rest from reference TRBV5-1 and TRBJ2-7 gives the full variable domain: KAGVTQTPRYLIKTRGQQVTLSCSPISGHRSVSWYQQTPGQGLQFLFEYFSETQRNKGNFPGRFSGRQFSNSRSEMNVSTLELGDSALYLCASSSDGTSRYEQYFGPGTRLTVT.

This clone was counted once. CDR3 sequence reads: CASSQGQLNYGYTF. In nucleotides, the CDR3 is TGTGCCAGCAGCCAAGGACAGTTAAACTATGGCTACACCTTC. The chain carries TRBV4-2 and TRBJ1-2; perhaps TRBD1 as D (5 bases). Trimming pared 1 base from V and 2 bases from J, leaving 8 bases between. The CDR3 runs to 14 residues. Germline CDR1 LGHNA, CDR2 YNFKEQ.

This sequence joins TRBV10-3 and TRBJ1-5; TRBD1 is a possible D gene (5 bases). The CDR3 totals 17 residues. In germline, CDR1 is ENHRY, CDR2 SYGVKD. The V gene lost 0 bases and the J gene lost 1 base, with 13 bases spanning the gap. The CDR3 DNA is TGTGCCATCAGTGAGTCGATGCAGGGCGGGAGCAATCAGCCCCAGCATTTT. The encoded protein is CAISESMQGGSNQPQHF.

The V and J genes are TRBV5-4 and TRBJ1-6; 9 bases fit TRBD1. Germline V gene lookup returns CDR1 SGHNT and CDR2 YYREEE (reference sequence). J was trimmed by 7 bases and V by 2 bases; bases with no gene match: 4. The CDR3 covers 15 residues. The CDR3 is CASSLQGAWNSPLHF. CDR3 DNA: TGTGCCAGCAGCTTACAGGGGGCTTGGAATTCACCCCTCCACTTT.

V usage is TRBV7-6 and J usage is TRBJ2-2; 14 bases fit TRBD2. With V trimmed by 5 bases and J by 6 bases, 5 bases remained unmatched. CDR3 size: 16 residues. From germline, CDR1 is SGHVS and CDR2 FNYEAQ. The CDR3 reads CASSGRLAGGAGELFF. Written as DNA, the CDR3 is TGTGCCAGCAGCGGGCGACTAGCGGGAGGGGCCGGGGAGCTGTTTTTT.

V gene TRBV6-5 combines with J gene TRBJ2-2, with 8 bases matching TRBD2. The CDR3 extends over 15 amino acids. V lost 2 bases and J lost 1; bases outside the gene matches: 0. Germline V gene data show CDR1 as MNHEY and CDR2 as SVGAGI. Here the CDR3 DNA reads TGTGCCAGCAGTTACGGGACTAGGAACACCGGGGAGCTGTTTTTT. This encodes CASSYGTRNTGELFF.

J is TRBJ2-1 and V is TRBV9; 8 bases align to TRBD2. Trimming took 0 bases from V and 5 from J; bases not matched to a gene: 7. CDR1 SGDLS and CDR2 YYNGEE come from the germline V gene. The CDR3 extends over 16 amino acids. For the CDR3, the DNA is TGTGCCAGCAGCGTAGTGGTTCGGGGGGGCCACAATGAGCAGTTCTTC. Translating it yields CASSVVVRGGHNEQFF.

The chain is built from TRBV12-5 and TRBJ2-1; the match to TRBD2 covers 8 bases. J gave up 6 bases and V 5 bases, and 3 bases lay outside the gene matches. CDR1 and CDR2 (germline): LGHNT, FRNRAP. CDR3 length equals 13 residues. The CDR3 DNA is TGTGCTAGTGGTACCGGGAGGGCCAATGAGCAGTTCTTC. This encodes CASGTGRANEQFF.

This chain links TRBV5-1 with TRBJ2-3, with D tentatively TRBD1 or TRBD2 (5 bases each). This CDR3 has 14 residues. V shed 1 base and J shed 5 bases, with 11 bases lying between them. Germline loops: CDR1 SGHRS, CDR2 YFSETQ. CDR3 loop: CASSLRGDRDTQYF. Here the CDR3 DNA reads TGCGCCAGCAGCTTGAGGGGAGATAGAGATACGCAGTATTTT.

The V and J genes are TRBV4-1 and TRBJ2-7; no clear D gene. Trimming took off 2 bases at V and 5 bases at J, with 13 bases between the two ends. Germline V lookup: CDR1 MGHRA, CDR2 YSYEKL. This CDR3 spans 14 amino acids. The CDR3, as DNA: TGCGCCAGCAGCCAAAATCAGCCTTGGGACGAGCAGTACTTC. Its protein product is CASSQNQPWDEQYF.

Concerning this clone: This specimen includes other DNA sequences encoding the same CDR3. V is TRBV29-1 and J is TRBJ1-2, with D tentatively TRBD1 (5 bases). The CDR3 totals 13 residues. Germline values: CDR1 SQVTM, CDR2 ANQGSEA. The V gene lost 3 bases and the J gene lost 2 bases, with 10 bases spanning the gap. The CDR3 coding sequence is TGCAGCGTTGAGGGGCAGGCGAACTATGGCTACACCTTC. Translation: CSVEGQANYGYTF.

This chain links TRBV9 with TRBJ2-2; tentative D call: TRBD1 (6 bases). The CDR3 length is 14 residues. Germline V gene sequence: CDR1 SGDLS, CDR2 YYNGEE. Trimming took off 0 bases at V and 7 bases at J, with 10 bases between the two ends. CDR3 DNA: TGTGCCAGCAGCGTAGGGGGGCACGTCGGGGAGCTGTTTTTT. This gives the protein CASSVGGHVGELFF.

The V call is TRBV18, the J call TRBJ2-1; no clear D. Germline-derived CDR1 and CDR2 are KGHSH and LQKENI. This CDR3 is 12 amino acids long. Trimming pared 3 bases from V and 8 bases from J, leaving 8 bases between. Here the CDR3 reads CASSPSFDEQFF. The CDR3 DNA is TGTGCCAGCTCACCGTCTTTCGATGAGCAGTTCTTC.

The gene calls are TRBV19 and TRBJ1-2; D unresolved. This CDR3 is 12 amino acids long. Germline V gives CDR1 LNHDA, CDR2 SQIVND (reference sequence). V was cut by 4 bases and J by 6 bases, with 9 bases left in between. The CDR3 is CASSTKLNGYTF. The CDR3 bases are TGTGCCAGTAGTACGAAACTAAATGGCTACACCTTC.

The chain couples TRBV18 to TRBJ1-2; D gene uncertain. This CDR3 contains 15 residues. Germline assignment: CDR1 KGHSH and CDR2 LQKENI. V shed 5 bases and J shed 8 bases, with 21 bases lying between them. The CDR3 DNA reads TGTGCCAGCTCATCAGGAGGCCTAGAAAGACGGGGCTACACCTTC. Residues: CASSSGGLERRGYTF.

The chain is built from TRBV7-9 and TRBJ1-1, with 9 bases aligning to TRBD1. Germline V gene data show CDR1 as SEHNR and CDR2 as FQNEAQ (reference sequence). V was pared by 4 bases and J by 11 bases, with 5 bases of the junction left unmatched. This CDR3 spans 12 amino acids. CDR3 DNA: TGTGCCAGCAGCTCGGGACAGGGTAGGGCTTTCTTT. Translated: CASSSGQGRAFF.

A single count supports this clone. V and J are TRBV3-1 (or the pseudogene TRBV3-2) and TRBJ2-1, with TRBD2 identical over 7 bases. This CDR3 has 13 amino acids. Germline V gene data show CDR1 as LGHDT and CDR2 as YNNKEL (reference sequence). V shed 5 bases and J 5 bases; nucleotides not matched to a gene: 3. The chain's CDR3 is CASSKAGNNEQFF. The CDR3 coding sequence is TGTGCCAGCAGCAAAGCGGGAAACAATGAGCAGTTCTTC.